This T cell receptor beta chain was identified during a study of graft-versus-host responses after intestinal transplantation. In the study overall: As for transplant type, recipients had multivisceral, liver-intestinal, or isolated intestinal grafts. All of the recipients had induction that used anti-thymocyte globulin, then tacrolimus and steroids for about 3 years.

Whole-study findings and limits: The authors found GvH clones in recipient marrow, some appearing first in ileum or blood. Early after transplant, HvG clones declined as circulating GvH clones peaked.

Notes on this clone: Its antigen is not known.

V lost 5 bases and J 8 bases, leaving 16 bases between the germline ends. Germline-derived CDR1 and CDR2 are WSHSY and SAAADI. CDR3 length equals 14 residues. Produced via immunoSEQ multiplex PCR; TCRdb's table is partial and in-frame only. The sample holds about 20,000 clones, around nine tenths seen once. The sample was bone marrow, taken approximately 19 weeks after transplant. This chain links TRBV10-2 with TRBJ2-1; the D gene is possibly TRBD2 (5 bases). The source of this sequence is a human patient who received an intestinal transplant, so some T cells may come from the graft donor. CDR3 nucleotides: TGCGCCAGCAGTTCCCCTATGGCGGGTGATGAGCAGTTCTTC. Amino acid sequence: CASSSPMAGDEQFF.